Listed here are 4 T cell receptor beta chains from one sample, sequenced in a study of synovial regulatory T cells in juvenile arthritis. Each patient with active arthritis gave synovial fluid along with matched peripheral blood. Profiling relied on immunoSEQ multiplex PCR, and the TCRdb table lists in-frame clones only, not all of them. The table lists 1,100 to 1,500 clones. Sequencing was done on a sample of Treg cells from the synovium. These TCRs come from a donor under 30 with juvenile idiopathic arthritis.

Judged by frequency, this clone is medium-sized. V and J are TRBV18 and TRBJ1-4; TCRdb picks TRBD1, but there is no DNA to check that call. Germline values: CDR1 KGHSH, CDR2 LQKENI. The CDR3 has 15 amino acids. No DNA accompanies this entry. CDR3 in amino acids: CASSPPRDTPEKLFF.

Frequency places this clone as medium-sized. V and J are TRBV19 and TRBJ1-5; TCRdb names TRBD1, which stays unverified in the absence of DNA. Looked up from germline, CDR1 is LNHDA and CDR2 is SQIVND (reference sequence). This CDR3 is built from 12 residues. No nucleotide data were recorded. CDR3 residues: CASRGADQPQHF.

This clone is deemed medium-sized by its frequency. V gene TRBV2 combines with J gene TRBJ2-1; TCRdb lists TRBD2, though no DNA is available to test this call. CDR1 is SNHLY, CDR2 FYNNEI, per germline. The CDR3 totals 18 residues. No DNA appears here. The CDR3 spells CASSERLTSGLHGNEQFF.

The chain couples TRBV29-1 to TRBJ2-1; without DNA, the TCRdb call of TRBD2 cannot be checked. CDR1 and CDR2 from the germline V gene are SQVTM and ANQGSEA. This CDR3 contains 15 residues. DNA was not recorded. The CDR3 sequence is CSVERRPHGYNEQFF.